Shown below are 8 T cell receptor beta chains from a single sample sequenced in a study of CD8 T cells in ankylosing spondylitis. TCRdb redid the calling of the 5' RACE reads with MiXCR, one entry per CDR3 protein. Of about 360,000 distinct CDR3 sequences listed, 20% are singletons. Material: blood, either unsorted or a sorted T cell fraction (not recorded which). The receptors here all came from a male donor with ankylosing spondylitis or in good health (not recorded which).

This clonotype was seen more than once but under ten times. V is TRBV4-1 and J is TRBJ2-7, with 7 bases identical to TRBD2. CDR1 is MGHRA, CDR2 YSYEKL, per germline. V lost 1 base, J lost 2 bases, and 5 bases stayed unmatched. This CDR3 region has 15 residues. The CDR3 reads CASSQVGGFAYEQYF. Written as DNA, the CDR3 is TGCGCCAGCAGCCAAGTGGGAGGGTTCGCCTACGAGCAGTACTTC.

This clonotype has a handful of counts. The J gene is TRBJ1-2, the V gene TRBV29-1, with D perhaps matching TRBD1 (6 bases). Germline CDR1 and CDR2: SQVTM and ANQGSEA. The CDR3 is made up of 12 amino acids. V was trimmed by 6 bases and J by 5 bases, leaving 13 bases between them. This CDR3 is CSVEGDGYGYTF. As DNA, the CDR3 is TGCAGCGTGGAGGGGGACGGGTATGGCTACACCTTC.

This clonotype has only a few counts. The chain has TRBV6-1 and TRBJ2-1; TRBD2 agrees at 11 bases. After removal of 7 bases from V and 7 bases from J, the junction contained 9 bases not matched to a gene. Germline assignment: CDR1 MNHNS and CDR2 SASEGT. CDR3 length: 15 residues. Written as DNA, the CDR3 is TGTGCCAGCAAGAGTAGCGGGGGGGTCACGAATGAGCAGTTCTTC. Translating gives CASKSSGGVTNEQFF.

The chain couples TRBV5-6 to TRBJ2-2; TRBD2 might be the D (5 bases). V was trimmed by 3 bases and J by 2 bases, leaving 17 bases between them. The germline V gene encodes CDR1 SGHDT and CDR2 YYEEEE. The CDR3 extends over 17 amino acids. As DNA, the CDR3 is TGTGCCAGCAGCTATCCTTGGCAGGACTCTAACACCGGGGAGCTGTTTTTT. Translating it yields CASSYPWQDSNTGELFF.

V gene TRBV7-3 combines with J gene TRBJ1-4; D not resolved. V was clipped by 5 bases and J by 7 bases, with 20 bases between them. The CDR3 spans 16 residues. Germline V lookup: CDR1 SGHTA, CDR2 FQGTGA. The CDR3 sequence is CASSLERGSISEKLFF. The CDR3 nucleotides are TGTGCCAGCAGCCTTGAGCGAGGAAGTATCAGTGAAAAACTGTTTTTT. Using reference TRBV7-3 and TRBJ1-4 for the parts outside the CDR3, the full variable domain is GAGVSQTPSNKVTEKGKYVELRCDPISGHTALYWYRQSLGQGPEFLIYFQGTGAADDSGLPNDRFFAVRPEGSVSTLKIQRTERGDSAVYLCASSLERGSISEKLFFGSGTQLSVL.

This clonotype was seen a handful of times. The chain links TRBV20-1 to TRBJ2-1, with TRBD2 identical over 12 bases. From germline, CDR1 is DFQATT and CDR2 SNEGSKA (reference sequence). The CDR3 sequence is 17 residues long. Trimming removed 6 bases from V and 1 base from J; junction bases left unmatched: 10. CDR3 in amino acids: CSALLAGGPYSYNEQFF. The DNA of the CDR3 is TGCAGTGCATTACTAGCGGGGGGACCTTATTCCTACAATGAGCAGTTCTTC.

This clonotype has more than one count but fewer than ten. The chain recombines TRBV20-1 with TRBJ2-7, with 12 bases that match TRBD2. This CDR3 is 16 amino acids long. The J segment lost 2 bases and the V segment lost 3 bases, leaving 8 bases of the junction unmatched. The germline V gene encodes CDR1 DFQATT and CDR2 SNEGSKA (reference sequence). The CDR3 sequence is CSASFGLAGGPYEQYF. The CDR3 DNA reads TGCAGTGCTAGTTTTGGGCTAGCGGGGGGGCCCTACGAGCAGTACTTC.

The chain uses TRBV29-1 and TRBJ1-3; 8 nucleotides align to TRBD1. Looked up from germline, CDR1 is SQVTM and CDR2 is ANQGSEA. Trimming took 4 bases from V and 1 from J; bases not matched to a gene: 3. This CDR3 contains 14 residues. CDR3 region: CSVVGTGSGNTIYF. The CDR3 region has the DNA TGCAGCGTTGTTGGGACAGGTTCTGGAAACACCATATATTTT. The full variable domain, its missing parts supplied by reference TRBV29-1 and TRBJ1-3, is SAVISQKPSRDICQRGTSLTIQCQVDSQVTMMFWYRQQPGQSLTLIATANQGSEATYESGFVIDKFPISRPNLTFSTLTVSNMSPEDSSIYLCSVVGTGSGNTIYFGEGSWLTVV.